The clone carrying this T cell receptor beta chain was seen at least ten times. The data belong to a study of regulatory T cells in long-lasting Graves disease. Trimming stripped 2 bases from V and 4 bases from J, with 9 bases between. Germline values: CDR1 MDHEN, CDR2 SYDVKM. The CDR3 is 14 residues long. Arm-PCR of CDR3 regions and iRepertoire HTBI primers were used to build TCR beta libraries. TCRdb used MiXCR to reprocess the multiplex PCR reads, holding one entry per CDR3 protein. This sample has about 470,000 distinct CDR3 sequences, with under 15% found just once. Time point specified: newly diagnosed GD, antithyroid drugs for less than 3 months. From PBMCs, RNA was extracted and then used to make the TCR library. A further study also used this sample, focusing on T cells in Graves' hyperthyroidism and ophthalmopathy. As that study records: TCR CDR3 regions were first amplified by RT-PCR with HTBI primers.

The chain combines TRBV28 with TRBJ1-3, with D possibly being TRBD1 (5 bases). The TCR sequence derives from a woman in her 30s with Graves disease. The sample in question was peripheral blood mononuclear cells (PBMCs), obtained at new diagnosis, from a patient treated with antithyroid drugs. The chain's CDR3 is CASSLGHGGNTIYF. As DNA, the CDR3 is TGTGCCAGCAGTTTAGGACACGGAGGAAACACCATATATTTT.